This T cell receptor (beta chain) was sequenced during a study of blood T cell repertoires in COVID-19. Turning to the study itself: Cohort 3 recovery required two negative PCRs, clearance, or symptom resolution. Donors in the United States, Italy and Spain gave samples during acute or convalescent COVID-19. Nucleic acid was either cDNA or gDNA, and it came from T cells, B-cell-depleted T cells, or PBMCs.

Measured with immunoSEQ multiplex PCR; TCRdb has only the in-frame clones, and not every one. This sample has under 400,000 clones; more than 75% occur once, and the top ten carry roughly 2%. Study members were between roughly 18 and 100 years old and lived in some 26 US regions. Sequencing used PBMCs or T cells enriched from blood (not recorded which). The receptor comes from a man aged 35 to 55 in a cohort exposed to, infected with or recovered from COVID-19 (not recorded which).

CDR3 bases: TGCAGTGCTAGTCTCGGGGGAAAGTCGCCCCAGCATTTT. Translation gives CSASLGGKSPQHF. This chain connects TRBV20-1 to TRBJ1-5; tentative D call: TRBD1 (5 bases). Between the trimmed V and J ends, which lost 3 bases and 9 bases, there was a span of 15 bases. Germline CDR1 DFQATT, CDR2 SNEGSKA (reference sequence). The CDR3 length is 13 residues.